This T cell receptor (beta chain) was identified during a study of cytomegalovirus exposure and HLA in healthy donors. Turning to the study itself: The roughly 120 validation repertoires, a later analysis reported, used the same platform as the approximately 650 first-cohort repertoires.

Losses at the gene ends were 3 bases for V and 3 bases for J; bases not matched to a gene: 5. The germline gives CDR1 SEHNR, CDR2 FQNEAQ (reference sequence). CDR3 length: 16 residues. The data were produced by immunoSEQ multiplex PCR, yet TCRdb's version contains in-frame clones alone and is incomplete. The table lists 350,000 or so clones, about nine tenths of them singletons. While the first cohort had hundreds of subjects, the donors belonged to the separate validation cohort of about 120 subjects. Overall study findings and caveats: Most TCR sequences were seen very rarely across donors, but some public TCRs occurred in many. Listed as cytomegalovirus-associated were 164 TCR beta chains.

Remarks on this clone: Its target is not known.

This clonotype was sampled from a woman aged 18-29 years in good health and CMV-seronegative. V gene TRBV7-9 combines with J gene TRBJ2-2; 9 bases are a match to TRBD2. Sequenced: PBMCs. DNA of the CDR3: TGTGCCAGCAGCTTTGGCGGGAGGGCCGACACCGGGGAGCTGTTTTTT. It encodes CASSFGGRADTGELFF.